This T cell receptor beta chain was sequenced in a study of blood T cell repertoires in COVID-19. Assay: immunoSEQ multiplex PCR; the TCRdb copy retains only in-frame clones and omits some. The data show under 350,000 clones, around 86% seen once. Study members were between about 18 and 95 years old and lived in approximately 25 US regions. CDR3 length: 15 amino acids. With 1 base clipped from V and 7 bases from J, the junction kept 1 base outside the gene matches. Looked up from germline, CDR1 is LNHNV and CDR2 is YYDKDF (reference sequence). The receptor was derived from a woman between 40 and 50 years old with acute COVID-19. The chain has TRBV15 and TRBJ2-1; 13 bases align to TRBD2. The sample comprised PBMCs or T cells enriched from blood (not recorded which). The CDR3 spells CATSRGLAGGNEQFF. The CDR3 nucleotides read TGTGCCACCAGCAGAGGACTAGCGGGAGGTAATGAGCAGTTCTTC.